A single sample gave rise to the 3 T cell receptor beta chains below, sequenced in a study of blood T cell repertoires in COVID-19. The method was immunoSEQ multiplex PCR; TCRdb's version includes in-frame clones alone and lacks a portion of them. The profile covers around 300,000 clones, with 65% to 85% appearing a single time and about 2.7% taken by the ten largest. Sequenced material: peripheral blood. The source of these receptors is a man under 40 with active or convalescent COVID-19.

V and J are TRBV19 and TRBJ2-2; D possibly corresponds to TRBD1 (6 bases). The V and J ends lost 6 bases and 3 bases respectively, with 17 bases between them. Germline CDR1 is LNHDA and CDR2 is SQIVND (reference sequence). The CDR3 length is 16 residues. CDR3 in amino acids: CASRSGTLDYTGELFF. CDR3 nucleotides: TGTGCCAGTAGGAGTGGGACATTAGATTACACCGGGGAGCTGTTTTTT.

The CDR3 region is CATSPPGSSNQPQHF. Written as DNA, the CDR3 is TGTGCCACCAGCCCCCCAGGATCTAGCAATCAGCCCCAGCATTTT. The chain links TRBV15 to TRBJ1-5; no clear D. V lost 5 bases and J lost 0, with 11 bases in between. The germline gives CDR1 LNHNV, CDR2 YYDKDF (reference sequence). The CDR3 is 15 residues long.

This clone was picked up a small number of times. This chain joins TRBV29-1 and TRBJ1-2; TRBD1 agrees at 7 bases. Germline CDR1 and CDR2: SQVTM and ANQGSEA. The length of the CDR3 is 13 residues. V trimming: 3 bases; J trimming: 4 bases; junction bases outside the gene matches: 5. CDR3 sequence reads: CSVDGGQLYGYTF. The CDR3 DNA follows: TGCAGCGTTGATGGGGGACAGCTCTATGGCTACACCTTC.